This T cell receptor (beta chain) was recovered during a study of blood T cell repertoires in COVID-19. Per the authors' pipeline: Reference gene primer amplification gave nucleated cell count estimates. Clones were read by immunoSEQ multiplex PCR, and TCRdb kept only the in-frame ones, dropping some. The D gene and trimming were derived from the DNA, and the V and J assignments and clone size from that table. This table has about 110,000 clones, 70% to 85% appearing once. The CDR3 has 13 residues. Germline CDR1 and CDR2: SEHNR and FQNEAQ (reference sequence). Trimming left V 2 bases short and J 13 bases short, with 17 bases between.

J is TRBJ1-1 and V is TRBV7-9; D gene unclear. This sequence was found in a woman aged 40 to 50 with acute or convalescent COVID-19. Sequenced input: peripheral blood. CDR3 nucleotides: TGTGCCAGCAGCTTACGTCTCGGCTTCGGGGATTTCTTT. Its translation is CASSLRLGFGDFF.